This T cell receptor (beta chain) was recorded in a study of beta chain features in type 1 diabetes. The study, taken as a whole, reports: Moderate but significant shortening of TCRB CDR3s was recorded in all four CD4+ subsets from Type 1 diabetes patients.

Sequenced material consisted of expressed TCRB transcripts (all of the isolated RNA was reverse transcribed). Assay: immunoSEQ multiplex PCR; the TCRdb copy retains only in-frame clones and omits some. The profile shows around 330,000 clones, approximately 10% of them singletons. Germline assignment: CDR1 SGHRS and CDR2 YFSETQ. V lost 0 bases to trimming and J lost 6 bases; unmatched junction nucleotides: 6. This CDR3 region has 15 residues. Remarks on this clone: Its matching antigen is unknown.

It was via CD45RO/CCR7/CD25/CD127/CD95/CD27 that CD4+ naive, central memory, regulatory and stem cell-like memory cells were sorted. Sequenced material: naive CD4+ T cells from blood. The gene calls are TRBV5-1 and TRBJ2-4, with 7 positions matching TRBD2. The source of this sequence is a woman in her 30s in good health. Here the CDR3 reads CASSLATSRVNIQYF. CDR3 bases: TGCGCCAGCAGCTTGGCGACTAGCCGGGTAAACATTCAGTACTTC.